Listed below are T cell receptor beta chains from one sample, sequenced in a study of beta chain features in type 1 diabetes. The repertoire was sequenced with immunoSEQ multiplex PCR; TCRdb's copy has only in-frame clones and lacks some. The sample records over 500,000 clones, less than 20% being singletons. Source material: naive CD4+ T cells from blood. These TCRs come from a man aged 18-30 years in good health. Both conserved end residues are part of each CDR3. The D gene is left open where the match is weak. The size field is filled for only some rows; it gives once, few, many or a size class.

abundance	v_gene	d_gene	j_gene	CDR3nt	CDR3aa
-	TRBV5-4	TRBD2	TRBJ2-1	TGTGCCAGCAGCCAAAAGGACGGGGGGGCCCATGAGCAGTTCTTC	CASSQKDGGAHEQFF
few	TRBV29-1	-	TRBJ1-1	TGCAGCGTTGATATGACAGGACTTGGGGGAGCTTTCTTT	CSVDMTGLGGAFF
few	TRBV30	-	TRBJ2-5	TGTGCCTGGAGTGTGGGTCAAGAGACCCAGTACTTC	CAWSVGQETQYF
-	TRBV9	TRBD1	TRBJ2-3	TGTGCCAGCAGCATGGGACAGGGGGCGACAGATACGCAGTATTTT	CASSMGQGATDTQYF
-	TRBV9	-	TRBJ1-2	TGTGCCAGCAGCGTAGGCCCTGAGAGGACTTATGGCTACACCTTC	CASSVGPERTYGYTF
-	TRBV11-1	TRBD1	TRBJ1-2	TGTGCCAGCAGCTTGACAGGGTTCGGCTACACCTTC	CASSLTGFGYTF
few	TRBV20-1	-	TRBJ2-3	TGCAGTGCTAGCAGCACAGATACGCAGTATTTT	CSASSTDTQYF
-	TRBV5-1	TRBD2	TRBJ2-5	TGCGCCAGCAGCTTGGGCGGGGGAGAGACCCAGTACTTC	CASSLGGGETQYF
-	TRBV20-1	-	TRBJ1-1	TGCAGTGCTTATAACGCTTTCTTT	CSAYNAFF
many	TRBV10-3	-	TRBJ2-1	TGTGCCTCCCGCGCCTCGGGGAGGCAGTTCTTC	CASRASGRQFF
-	TRBV27	-	TRBJ1-5	TGTGCCAGCAGTTCCGCCTCAGGGGCCAGTCAGCCCCAGCATTTT	CASSSASGASQPQHF
few	TRBV5-1	-	TRBJ2-3	TGCGCCAGCGGACTTTCTAGCACAGATACGCAGTATTTT	CASGLSSTDTQYF
-	TRBV30	-	TRBJ1-4	TGTGCCTTCAGGGACGGCCGACGGGAAAAACTGTTTTTT	CAFRDGRREKLFF
-	TRBV7-9	-	TRBJ2-7	TGTGCCAGCAGCCGAGGCGCAGGGGCCTACGAGCAGTACTTC	CASSRGAGAYEQYF
few	TRBV28	-	TRBJ2-5	TGTGCCAGCAGTGAGACAGTGCGGGAGACCCAGTACTTC	CASSETVRETQYF
-	TRBV7-2	-	TRBJ2-1	TGTGCCAGCAGCCCTCTTGAGGGACTCAGCTACAATGAGCAGTTCTTC	CASSPLEGLSYNEQFF
few	TRBV15	TRBD1	TRBJ2-3	TGTGCCACCAGCAGGAGACAGGGGGCTGGCACAGATACGCAGTATTTT	CATSRRQGAGTDTQYF
-	TRBV18	-	TRBJ1-1	TGTGCCAGCTCGCTGGGACAGAACACTGAAGCTTTCTTT	CASSLGQNTEAFF
few	TRBV6-1	-	TRBJ1-2	TGTGCCAGCAGTAAAGAGTATGGCTACACCTTC	CASSKEYGYTF
few	TRBV7-2	TRBD1	TRBJ2-2	TGTGCCAGCAGCACCAGGACCGGACAGGGCCACGGGGAGCTGTTTTTT	CASSTRTGQGHGELFF
-	TRBV18	TRBD1	TRBJ1-3	TGTGCCAGCTCACCGATCGTCCCGGGACAGGGAACGGCTGGAAACACCATATATTTT	CASSPIVPGQGTAGNTIYF
few	TRBV13	-	TRBJ2-1	TGTGCCAGCAGCTGGGCCTACAATGAGCAGTTCTTC	CASSWAYNEQFF
few	TRBV4-3	TRBD2	TRBJ2-1	TGCGCCAGCAGCCAAGAAAGCGGGAGGGCGGATGAGCAGTTCTTC	CASSQESGRADEQFF